This T cell receptor (beta chain) was captured by sequencing in a study of T cell responses to AZD1222 COVID-19 vaccine (dated by TCRdb to the early 2020s). Describing the broader study: TCR sequencing was performed for roughly 250 trial participants, of whom around 200 were given two doses of AZD1222 and around 25 were given two doses of MenACWY control vaccine. Trial participants were enrolled into age subgroups of 18-55, 56-69 and 70-plus years, which contained around 150, 29 and 61 TCR-sequenced participants, respectively.

Overall results and qualifications from the work: The whole spike protein was spanned by vaccine-associated CD4 TCRs, and dominant responses were seen in regions 160-218 and 743-854. The 56-69-year group was small, and its depth increase did not reach significance, likely because of low power. Because no samples from the day 14 peak response were available, repertoires could be characterized only after the peak T cell response. Nearly half of unique spike-specific TCRs reportedly recognized epitopes outside regions mutated in the B.1.351 and B.1.1.7 variants. After two AZD1222 doses, both the breadth and the depth of spike-specific TCRs were significantly higher than at day 0 and than in MenACWY recipients. Conclusions about previously exposed vaccinees are limited because only a handful of AZD1222 recipients were SARS-CoV-2 seropositive at baseline. Participants were mostly white British and included more females than males, and it was suggested by the authors that clonal diversity may have been underestimated.

The CDR3 regions of human TCRbeta chains were analyzed by immunosequencing. The authors' pipeline ran thus. Repertoire TCRs were checked for matches against a reference library of SARS-CoV-2-specific TCRs that had been generated using the MIRA antigen-specificity platform. Breadth was defined as the fraction of unique TCRs that were SARS-CoV-2-associated, and depth was defined as the fraction of total T cells that were SARS-CoV-2-associated. Using the MIRA data, every spike-specific TCR was mapped to the spike region that the TCR reacted to and assigned to either a CD4 or a CD8 class. Log10-transformed breadth and depth values were compared by one-way ANOVA with Sidak's multiple comparisons tests. In its TCRdb copy, this immuneACCESS table keeps in-frame sequences only and misses some clones. Where compared with another copy, unresolved V genes explain less than half of these, and the others have no known cause. V, J and clone size are taken as reported in that table, and D and trimming were inferred from the DNA itself. The sample table holds 95,000 to 150,000 clones, of which 80% to 95% were seen once. Together, the top ten hold 4% to 5% of the sample.

The junction shows trimming of 1 base on V and 1 base on J, and the gene matches do not reach 4 bases of it. Based on the germline V gene, the CDR1 and CDR2 sequences are SGHVS and FNYEAQ. The CDR3 holds 15 amino acids from the cysteine to the phenylalanine. The kept DNA is CDR3 alone, 45 bases in frame from the first base. Interpreted using the paper, the time point label stands for: about 28 days (+/-7) after the second vaccine dose. The treatment or condition label corresponds to: meningococcal conjugate vaccine given as trial control. Samples from vaccinated people were obtained from the UK trials COV001 and COV002, which included a single-blind randomized controlled phase 2/3 trial of AZD1222 (ChAdOx1 nCoV-19) in healthy adults. For TCRbeta chain sequencing, PBMC samples were collected from trial participants at day 0 and at day 28 after the second dose. As for this clone: No antigen is known for it. Within one base of it there is no much larger clone, and no base qualities were kept.

The chain uses TRBV7-6 and TRBJ2-7; TRBD2 aligns with 7 central bases. This sequence originates from an adult who received the MenACWY meningococcal vaccine as a control. Sequencing used peripheral blood, obtained 28 days after the second dose of the MenACWY control vaccine. In nucleotide form, the sequence is TGTGCCAGCAGCTTAGGCGGGAGTGGGTCCTACGAGCAGTACTTC. The resulting protein is CASSLGGSGSYEQYF.